One and the same sample provided the 14 T cell receptor beta chains below, sequenced in a study of shared clonotypes between healthy human individuals (dated by TCRdb to the early 2020s). Libraries were made using the immunoSEQ multiplex PCR assay. TCRdb holds this immuneACCESS table with in-frame rearrangements only. Some clones are missing; in checked studies, unresolved V genes explain under half, and the rest has no known cause. This sample holds roughly 2,500,000 clones; approximately 93% were observed only once. The leading ten clones occupy around 0.4% of the sample. The sequenced material came from naive CD4+ T cells from PBMCs. The meaning of the sample's cell subset or site label: CD45RA+ positively selected. The receptors originated from a man aged 18 to 29 in good health. Some clones in this sample may be carry-over from other donors' samples.

The gene calls are TRBV27 and TRBJ2-7; D is unresolved. The V gene's germline CDR1 is MNHEY and CDR2 SMNVEV (reference sequence). Trimming took off 6 bases at V and 6 bases at J, with 18 bases between the two ends. The CDR3 is 14 residues long. The chain's CDR3 is CASRFSQSVPEQYF. CDR3 in DNA: TGTGCCAGCAGGTTTAGCCAATCAGTACCCGAGCAGTACTTC.

This chain links TRBV5-1 with TRBJ2-3; perhaps TRBD2 as D (6 bases). Germline loops: CDR1 SGHRS, CDR2 YFSETQ. The CDR3 runs 16 residues. V was cut by 4 bases and J by 3 bases, with 18 bases left in between. CDR3 amino acids: CASSPDTGARTDTQYF. CDR3 nucleotide sequence: TGCGCCAGCAGCCCGGATACGGGAGCGAGGACAGATACGCAGTATTTT.

The CDR3 is CAISESNPGPNEKLFF. CDR3 coding DNA: TGTGCCATCAGTGAGTCGAACCCAGGGCCTAATGAAAAACTGTTTTTT. The chain uses TRBV10-3 and TRBJ1-4; D possibly corresponds to TRBD1 (5 bases). Looked up from germline, CDR1 is ENHRY and CDR2 is SYGVKD. This CDR3 region has 16 residues. The V gene lost 0 bases and the J gene lost 3 bases, with 11 bases spanning the gap.

This chain joins TRBV28 and TRBJ2-2; 10 bases are a match to TRBD2. The CDR3 consists of 16 residues. Germline CDR1 reads MDHEN; CDR2 reads SYDVKM. J was trimmed by 2 bases and V by 4 bases; bases with no gene match: 4. CDR3 sequence reads: CASSYSSGSNTGELFF. Written as DNA, the CDR3 is TGTGCCAGCAGTTACTCTAGCGGGAGTAACACCGGGGAGCTGTTTTTT. The full variable domain, completed using reference TRBV28 and TRBJ2-2, is DVKVTQSSRYLVKRTGEKVFLECVQDMDHENMFWYRQDPGLGLRLIYFSYDVKMKEKGDIPEGYSVSREKKERFSLILESASTNQTSMYLCASSYSSGSNTGELFFGEGSRLTVL.

The rearrangement links TRBV7-2 to TRBJ1-4, with 9 bases matching TRBD1. J was trimmed by 5 bases and V by 3 bases; bases with no gene match: 1. Germline CDR1 and CDR2: SGHTA and FQGNSA. The CDR3 length is 14 residues. CDR3 bases: TGTGCCAGCAGCTTTGACAGGGGGAATGAAAAACTGTTTTTT. This codes for CASSFDRGNEKLFF.

This chain links TRBV27 with TRBJ1-6, with a tentative D call TRBD1 (5 bases). V lost 6 bases and J 5 bases, leaving 11 bases between the germline ends. Germline V gene sequence: CDR1 MNHEY, CDR2 SMNVEV (reference sequence). CDR3 size: 14 residues. In nucleotides, the CDR3 is TGTGCCAGCAGGCCGGGGCTGCATAATTCACCCCTCCACTTT. It specifies CASRPGLHNSPLHF.

The V and J genes are TRBV15 and TRBJ2-7; D not resolved. Germline loops: CDR1 LNHNV, CDR2 YYDKDF (reference sequence). V was clipped by 4 bases and J by 6 bases, with 13 bases between them. The CDR3 has 13 amino acids. The CDR3 loop reads CATSTTLQPEQYF. CDR3 nucleotide sequence: TGTGCCACCAGCACCACCTTACAGCCCGAGCAGTACTTC.

A word on this clone: This sample includes further DNA sequences coding for the same CDR3. The V gene is TRBV9, the J gene TRBJ1-2; 7 nucleotides agree with TRBD1. CDR3 length: 13 amino acids. J lost 5 bases, V lost 3 bases, and 4 bases had no gene match. Germline assignment: CDR1 SGDLS and CDR2 YYNGEE. The CDR3: CASSAGTAYGYTF. The CDR3 bases are TGTGCCAGCAGCGCCGGGACAGCTTATGGCTACACCTTC.

This sequence joins TRBV18 and TRBJ2-4, with 9 bases identical to TRBD2. Germline V gene lookup returns CDR1 KGHSH and CDR2 LQKENI. The V and J ends lost 6 bases and 1 base, in that order; junction bases with no gene match: 4. The CDR3 has 15 amino acids. CDR3 sequence reads: CASSPGLAAKNIQYF. CDR3 DNA sequence: TGTGCCAGCTCCCCGGGACTAGCTGCCAAAAACATTCAGTACTTC.

The chain uses TRBV28 and TRBJ1-5, with no clear D. V was cut by 2 bases and J by 5 bases, with 7 bases left in between. Germline CDR1 and CDR2: MDHEN and SYDVKM. The CDR3 totals 13 residues. CDR3 nucleotide sequence: TGTGCCAGCAGTTTAACCCCCCATCAGCCCCAGCATTTT. It specifies CASSLTPHQPQHF.

V gene TRBV29-1 combines with J gene TRBJ2-7; 7 positions agree with TRBD1. Germline CDR1 and CDR2: SQVTM and ANQGSEA. The CDR3 covers 12 residues. The ends lost 7 bases at V and 4 bases at J; junction bases unmatched: 7. This CDR3 reads CSALDRAYEQYF. The DNA for the CDR3 is TGCAGCGCATTAGACAGGGCTTACGAGCAGTACTTC.

The chain combines TRBV5-1 with TRBJ2-6; possibly TRBD1 or TRBD2 for D (5 bases each). The ends were cut back, 5 bases at V and 0 bases at J, with 9 bases in the middle. The germline gives CDR1 SGHRS, CDR2 YFSETQ. This CDR3 comprises 15 residues. The CDR3 here is CASRGDASGANVLTF. DNA for the CDR3: TGCGCCAGCAGGGGGGACGCCTCTGGGGCCAACGTCCTGACTTTC.

V gene TRBV21-1 combines with J gene TRBJ2-1; TRBD2 is taken as the D call from the table, unchecked against the DNA. TRBV21-1 is flagged as a pseudogene. The CDR3 spans 21 residues. The CDR3 loop reads CASSKETGTWDSGTSSNEQFF. The CDR3, as DNA: TGTGCCAGCAGCAAAGAAACTGGAACTTGGGATAGCGGGACCTCCAGCAATGAGCAGTTCTTC.

V and J are TRBV7-6 and TRBJ2-2; D might be TRBD2 (5 bases). This CDR3 has 17 residues. Germline V gene lookup returns CDR1 SGHVS and CDR2 FNYEAQ. With 2 bases removed from V and 3 bases from J, the gap between germline ends came to 16 bases. The CDR3 is CASSLIPPAEDTGELFF. The CDR3 nucleotides are TGTGCCAGCAGCTTAATCCCCCCAGCGGAGGACACCGGGGAGCTGTTTTTT.